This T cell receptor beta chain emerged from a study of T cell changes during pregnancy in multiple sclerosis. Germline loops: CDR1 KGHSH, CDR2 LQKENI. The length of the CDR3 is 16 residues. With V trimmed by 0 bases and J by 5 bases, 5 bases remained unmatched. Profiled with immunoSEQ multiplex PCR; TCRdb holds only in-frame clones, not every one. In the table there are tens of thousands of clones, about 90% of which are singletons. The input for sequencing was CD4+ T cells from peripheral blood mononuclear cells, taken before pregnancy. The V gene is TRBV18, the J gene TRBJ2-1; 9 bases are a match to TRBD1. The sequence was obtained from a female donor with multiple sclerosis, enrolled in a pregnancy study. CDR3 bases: TGTGCCAGCTCACCACCGACAGGGGGGGCCGACAATGAGCAGTTCTTC. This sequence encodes CASSPPTGGADNEQFF.